The sequence of this T cell receptor beta chain was determined in a study of Ad26.COV2.S vaccination and SARS-CoV-2 variants. Study information: Participants got Ad26.COV2.S intramuscularly, once or twice 56 days apart.

Germline V CDR1 and CDR2: LGHDT, YNNKEL (reference sequence). The V end was cut by 4 bases, the J end by 4 bases, with 20 bases between. CDR3 length: 16 amino acids. Sequencing used immunoSEQ multiplex PCR; TCRdb keeps in-frame clones, though not all of them. This sample yields 350,000 to 400,000 clones, of which 89% are seen a single time; around 1.8% belongs to the top ten. As for treatment: roughly 18 received Ad26.COV2.S at low or high dose, single or two shots; roughly 5 received placebo; per-sample allocation not given. Samples analyzed were those drawn on day 63 after the first vaccine or placebo injection. A word on this clone: Antigen: not known.

Points from the study as a whole: Spike-specific TCR breadth was greater after Ad26.COV2.S than placebo. Comparable non-spike TCR breadth was observed in vaccine and placebo recipients.

The sequencing used peripheral blood, collected in a trial of Ad26.COV2.S vaccine versus placebo. This sequence joins TRBV3-1 (or the pseudogene TRBV3-2) and TRBJ2-7; D is possibly TRBD2 (7 bases). The origin of this receptor is a person aged 18 to 59 who received the Ad26.COV2.S COVID-19 vaccine or a placebo. The CDR3: CASSRALRGAGYEQYF. The CDR3 DNA follows: TGTGCCAGCAGCCGAGCCCTTCGGGGGGCTGGATACGAGCAGTACTTC.